A selection of T cell receptor beta chains follows, all from one sample in a study of shared T cell receptors in the human thymus. Sequenced by immunoSEQ multiplex PCR; TCRdb stores in-frame clones only, minus some. The table lists roughly 710,000 clones, roughly 85% of them singletons. This sample also appeared in a second study, on human thymus T cells.

The specimen was thymocytes. All receptors derive from a girl in the first two years of life with a congenital heart defect. Both conserved end residues are trimmed from each CDR3. The size of a clone is reported for some rows only, either as once, few or many, or as a class for expanded clones.

CDR3 protein: ASSTTGTGGYT; clone size: .; J gene: TRBJ1-2; CDR3 length: 11; V gene: TRBV5-4
CDR3 protein: ASKSAGTGPEKLF; clone size: once; J gene: TRBJ1-4; CDR3 length: 13; V gene: TRBV7-9
CDR3 protein: AISEGDTQNYQPQH; clone size: .; J gene: TRBJ1-5; CDR3 length: 14; V gene: TRBV10-3
CDR3 protein: SATMNTEAF; clone size: .; J gene: TRBJ1-1; CDR3 length: 9; V gene: TRBV29-1
CDR3 protein: ASSSDRGQSNQPQH; clone size: .; J gene: TRBJ1-5; CDR3 length: 14; V gene: TRBV27
CDR3 protein: ASSSGYTEAF; clone size: .; J gene: TRBJ1-1; CDR3 length: 10; V gene: TRBV5-4
CDR3 protein: ASKRDSLANYGYT; clone size: .; J gene: TRBJ1-2; CDR3 length: 13; V gene: TRBV5-1
CDR3 protein: ASSFPQGNRGNQPQH; clone size: .; J gene: TRBJ1-5; CDR3 length: 15; V gene: TRBV28
CDR3 protein: ASSLLAGGEGSGELF; clone size: .; J gene: TRBJ2-2; CDR3 length: 15; V gene: TRBV7-7
CDR3 protein: SALGEDGYT; clone size: .; J gene: TRBJ1-2; CDR3 length: 9; V gene: TRBV20-1
CDR3 protein: ASSVAERDTTNYGYT; clone size: .; J gene: TRBJ1-2; CDR3 length: 15; V gene: TRBV9
CDR3 protein: ASSGRGPYANVLT; clone size: .; J gene: TRBJ2-6; CDR3 length: 13; V gene: TRBV10-2
CDR3 protein: ASSSQGGNSPLH; clone size: .; J gene: TRBJ1-6; CDR3 length: 12; V gene: TRBV7-9
CDR3 protein: ASRPTGSYGYT; clone size: .; J gene: TRBJ1-2; CDR3 length: 11; V gene: TRBV4-3
CDR3 protein: ASSIGQGAVRETQY; clone size: .; J gene: TRBJ2-5; CDR3 length: 14; V gene: TRBV5-1
CDR3 protein: ASSITGTGNTIY; clone size: .; J gene: TRBJ1-3; CDR3 length: 12; V gene: TRBV6-4
CDR3 protein: AVDRAPYEQY; clone size: .; J gene: TRBJ2-7; CDR3 length: 10; V gene: TRBV11-2
CDR3 protein: ASSRDRDSGNTIY; clone size: .; J gene: TRBJ1-3; CDR3 length: 13; V gene: TRBV6-5
CDR3 protein: ASSDGTVNEQF; clone size: .; J gene: TRBJ2-1; CDR3 length: 11; V gene: TRBV6-4
CDR3 protein: ASSEGTYSNQPQH; clone size: .; J gene: TRBJ1-5; CDR3 length: 13; V gene: TRBV6-1
CDR3 protein: ASSPGTGSYGYT; clone size: few; J gene: TRBJ1-2; CDR3 length: 12; V gene: TRBV7-9
CDR3 protein: ASSLGVGRRAF; clone size: once; J gene: TRBJ1-1; CDR3 length: 11; V gene: TRBV5-6
CDR3 protein: ASSTSTAVRGYNEQF; clone size: few; J gene: TRBJ2-1; CDR3 length: 15; V gene: TRBV5-1
CDR3 protein: ASSPNRGAKNIQY; clone size: once; J gene: TRBJ2-4; CDR3 length: 13; V gene: TRBV18
CDR3 protein: ASSLHGQGQEPNSNQPQH; clone size: .; J gene: TRBJ1-5; CDR3 length: 18; V gene: TRBV7-6
CDR3 protein: ASSPAGDGYT; clone size: .; J gene: TRBJ1-2; CDR3 length: 10; V gene: TRBV14
CDR3 protein: AISDRVDEKLF; clone size: .; J gene: TRBJ1-4; CDR3 length: 11; V gene: TRBV10-3
CDR3 protein: ASSSPGLAGGRPPTDTQY; clone size: .; J gene: TRBJ2-3; CDR3 length: 18; V gene: TRBV28
CDR3 protein: ASTGIYGYT; clone size: .; J gene: TRBJ1-2; CDR3 length: 9; V gene: TRBV19
CDR3 protein: ASGMTGSRVTDTQY; clone size: .; J gene: TRBJ2-3; CDR3 length: 14; V gene: TRBV5-8
CDR3 protein: ASSEALRETQH; clone size: .; J gene: TRBJ1-5; CDR3 length: 11; V gene: TRBV6-1
CDR3 protein: ASSLLLNYEQY; clone size: .; J gene: TRBJ2-7; CDR3 length: 11; V gene: TRBV7-6
CDR3 protein: ASSIRQGQDSPDRFAF; clone size: .; J gene: TRBJ1-1; CDR3 length: 16; V gene: TRBV27
CDR3 protein: ASSPRLGGGDQYEQY; clone size: few; J gene: TRBJ2-7; CDR3 length: 15; V gene: TRBV27
CDR3 protein: ASSGSGGYT; clone size: .; J gene: TRBJ1-2; CDR3 length: 9; V gene: TRBV6-4
CDR3 protein: SVGRGDRAANYGYT; clone size: .; J gene: TRBJ1-2; CDR3 length: 14; V gene: TRBV29-1
CDR3 protein: ASSVWTEAYEQY; clone size: .; J gene: TRBJ2-7; CDR3 length: 12; V gene: TRBV2
CDR3 protein: ASRNLDGGISQPQH; clone size: .; J gene: TRBJ1-5; CDR3 length: 14; V gene: TRBV27